These 29 T cell receptor beta chains share one sample of origin, sequenced in a study of a mutant IDH1 vaccine in newly diagnosed glioma (dated by TCRdb to the early 2020s). Libraries were constructed by the immunoSEQ multiplex PCR assay. TCRdb retrieved this table from immuneACCESS and kept in-frame rearrangements only. Not all clones are present; in checked studies, unresolved V genes account for under half, and no reason is known for the remainder. In all, the sample holds 25,000 to 35,000 clones, and around 87% of those were seen once. The ten largest clonotypes hold about 20% of the sample. Sample time point, as interpreted from the label and publication: week 11, during vaccination. Each vaccine dose, consisting of 300 ug of a 20-mer mutant IDH1 peptide in Montanide, was administered subcutaneously with topical imiquimod. Their recognized antigens are unknown. The sample was PBMCs, taken from a glioma patient whose treatment included an IDH1 peptide vaccine. The receptors stem from a man aged 18 to 29 with glioma.

The chain is built from TRBV30 and TRBJ1-1; D perhaps matches TRBD1 (6 bases). Germline assignment: CDR1 GTSNPN and CDR2 SVGIG (reference sequence). V lost 5 bases and J 3 bases, leaving 7 bases between the germline ends. CDR3 length: 11 residues. The CDR3 nucleotides read TGTGCCTGGGCAGGGGACACTGAAGCTTTCTTT. This codes for CAWAGDTEAFF.

This chain links TRBV5-4 with TRBJ2-5; D is perhaps TRBD2 (6 bases). V gave up 4 bases and J gave up 0 bases, with 10 bases separating them. The CDR3 is made up of 14 amino acids. Germline lookup yields CDR1 SGHNT and CDR2 YYREEE (reference sequence). The CDR3 nucleotides are TGTGCCAGCAGCCATGGGACTGACCAAGAGACCCAGTACTTC. Translation gives CASSHGTDQETQYF.

The V and J genes are TRBV5-1 and TRBJ1-1; 7 nucleotides match TRBD1. The CDR3 loop spans 14 amino acids. With V trimmed by 7 bases and J by 0 bases, 6 bases remained unmatched. The germline CDR1 and CDR2 sequences are SGHRS and YFSETQ. CDR3 coding DNA: TGCGCCAGCCCCTTAGGACAGGTGAACACTGAAGCTTTCTTT. It codes for CASPLGQVNTEAFF. Together with reference TRBV5-1 and TRBJ1-1, the CDR3 gives the full variable domain: KAGVTQTPRYLIKTRGQQVTLSCSPISGHRSVSWYQQTPGQGLQFLFEYFSETQRNKGNFPGRFSGRQFSNSRSEMNVSTLELGDSALYLCASPLGQVNTEAFFGQGTRLTVV.

This clone has just one count. The rearrangement links TRBV5-1 to TRBJ2-3; D is uncertain. V gave up 2 bases and J gave up 1 base, with 11 bases separating them. This CDR3 is built from 15 residues. Germline lookup yields CDR1 SGHRS and CDR2 YFSETQ. CDR3 residues: CASSLATAGTDTQYF. CDR3 nucleotide sequence: TGCGCCAGCAGCTTAGCGACGGCGGGCACAGATACGCAGTATTTT. Supplemented by reference TRBV5-1 and TRBJ2-3, the full variable domain reads KAGVTQTPRYLIKTRGQQVTLSCSPISGHRSVSWYQQTPGQGLQFLFEYFSETQRNKGNFPGRFSGRQFSNSRSEMNVSTLELGDSALYLCASSLATAGTDTQYFGPGTRLTVL.

The chain links TRBV18 to TRBJ1-2; no clear D gene. Trimming cost V 0 bases and J 5 bases, with 10 bases left between them. Germline CDR1 reads KGHSH; CDR2 reads LQKENI. The CDR3 covers 14 residues. Here the CDR3 DNA reads TGTGCCAGCTCACCACCGAACTTGGAATATGGCTACACCTTC. Encoded protein: CASSPPNLEYGYTF.

This chain links TRBV27 with TRBJ2-2, with D possibly TRBD1 on 5 matching bases. CDR3 length: 14 residues. CDR1 and CDR2 (germline): MNHEY, SMNVEV (reference sequence). Trimming removed 0 bases at V and 6 bases at J, with 8 bases between. Written as DNA, the CDR3 is TGTGCCAGCAGTTTATCATCAGGGCCCGGGGAGCTGTTTTTT. Amino acids: CASSLSSGPGELFF.

The table lists this clone with a few counts. The V gene is TRBV4-3, the J gene TRBJ1-4, with 12 bases matching TRBD1. Trimming took 2 bases from V and 11 from J; bases not matched to a gene: 9. This CDR3 is 16 amino acids long. Germline V lookup: CDR1 LGHNA, CDR2 YSLEER. The CDR3 DNA is TGCGCCAGCAGCCAAAATACCGGGACAGGGGGCCGTAAACTGTTTTTT. This translates into CASSQNTGTGGRKLFF.

The genes are TRBV5-6 and TRBJ1-4; 7 bases map to TRBD1. With V trimmed by 4 bases and J by 7 bases, 13 bases remained unmatched. This CDR3 contains 16 residues. Germline V CDR1 and CDR2: SGHDT, YYEEEE. The DNA for the CDR3 is TGTGCCAGCAGCCTTCAGGGGGACCTAGTTATTGAAAAACTGTTTTTT. Translated: CASSLQGDLVIEKLFF.

The chain joins TRBV4-3 to TRBJ2-6; the D gene is possibly TRBD2 (5 bases). This CDR3 spans 14 amino acids. Germline lookup yields CDR1 LGHNA and CDR2 YSLEER. Trimming stripped 3 bases from V and 2 bases from J, with 5 bases between. CDR3 protein: CASSHGAGANVLTF. The CDR3 DNA follows: TGCGCCAGCAGCCACGGGGCTGGGGCCAACGTCCTGACTTTC.

The genes are TRBV7-8 and TRBJ2-3, with 10 bases fitting TRBD2. V shed 5 bases and J 4 bases; nucleotides not matched to a gene: 3. CDR1 SGHVS and CDR2 FQNEAQ come from the germline V gene. CDR3 length: 14 amino acids. Written as DNA, the CDR3 is TGTGCCAGCAGCCGAGGGACTAGCGCAGATACGCAGTATTTT. Protein product: CASSRGTSADTQYF.

V gene TRBV7-9 combines with J gene TRBJ1-4; 8 bases are a match to TRBD1. The CDR3 has 15 amino acids. Looked up from germline, CDR1 is SEHNR and CDR2 is FQNEAQ (reference sequence). The J segment lost 7 bases and the V segment lost 5 bases, leaving 9 bases of the junction unmatched. CDR3 region: CASSPSGQGSEKLFF. In DNA form, the CDR3 reads TGTGCCAGCAGCCCCTCCGGACAGGGTAGTGAAAAACTGTTTTTT.

The genes are TRBV11-2 and TRBJ1-1, with 8 bases that match TRBD1. CDR1 is SGHAT, CDR2 FQNNGV, per germline. The J segment lost 9 bases and the V segment lost 2 bases, leaving 2 bases of the junction unmatched. The CDR3 is made up of 12 amino acids. DNA for the CDR3: TGTGCCAGCAGCTTAAGACAGGGGAAAGCTTTCTTT. Protein: CASSLRQGKAFF.

V usage is TRBV25-1 and J usage is TRBJ2-2, with 7 bases that match TRBD1. The CDR3 has 15 amino acids. Trimming removed 4 bases from V and 1 base from J; junction bases left unmatched: 3. Looked up from germline, CDR1 is MGHDK and CDR2 is SYGVNS. The CDR3 DNA reads TGTGCCAGCAGTGCTAGGGGGCGGAACACCGGGGAGCTGTTTTTT. Protein product: CASSARGRNTGELFF.

J is TRBJ2-7 and V is TRBV7-9; D possibly matches TRBD1 or TRBD2 (5 bases each). Trimming left V 5 bases short and J 0 bases short, with 14 bases between. This CDR3 is 15 amino acids long. Germline V gives CDR1 SEHNR, CDR2 FQNEAQ (reference sequence). CDR3 sequence: CASSDTGTSSYEQYF. The CDR3 DNA sequence: TGTGCCAGCAGCGATACCGGGACCAGCTCCTACGAGCAGTACTTC. Full variable domain (outside the CDR3, taken from reference TRBV7-9 and TRBJ2-7): DTGVSQNPRHKITKRGQNVTFRCDPISEHNRLYWYRQTLGQGPEFLTYFQNEAQLEKSRLLSDRFSAERPKGSFSTLEIQRTEQGDSAMYLCASSDTGTSSYEQYFGPGTRLTVT.

By its share, this clone is large. V gene TRBV10-3 combines with J gene TRBJ2-7; either TRBD1 or TRBD2 may fit D (5 bases each). Trimming cost V 4 bases and J 7 bases, with 11 bases left between them. The V gene's germline CDR1 is ENHRY and CDR2 SYGVKD. This CDR3 region has 12 residues. The CDR3 spells CAISGPWGEQYF. CDR3 sequence (DNA): TGTGCCATCAGTGGGCCTTGGGGGGAGCAGTACTTC.

V and J are TRBV30 and TRBJ2-7; weak D call: TRBD1 (5 bases). Looked up from germline, CDR1 is GTSNPN and CDR2 is SVGIG (reference sequence). The CDR3 has 13 amino acids. Trimming removed 4 bases from V and 5 bases from J, with 15 bases in between. In nucleotides, the CDR3 is TGTGCCTGGACTCCCCGATGGGGCAACGAGCAGTACTTC. This codes for CAWTPRWGNEQYF.

Details on this clone: Other DNA sequences in the same sample also yield this CDR3. The chain has TRBV18 and TRBJ1-1, with 7 nucleotides matching TRBD1. The germline gives CDR1 KGHSH, CDR2 LQKENI. The V and J ends lost 3 bases and 3 bases, in that order; junction bases with no gene match: 1. The CDR3 consists of 13 residues. Here the CDR3 reads CASSPTGDTEAFF. The CDR3 DNA sequence: TGTGCCAGCTCACCCACAGGGGACACTGAAGCTTTCTTT.

V gene TRBV11-2 combines with J gene TRBJ1-2, with 8 bases lining up with TRBD1. V lost 1 base to trimming and J lost 7 bases; unmatched junction nucleotides: 11. This CDR3 has 16 amino acids. The germline gives CDR1 SGHAT, CDR2 FQNNGV. The CDR3 DNA follows: TGTGCCAGCAGCTTAGGCCCAGGAGGGACAGGTAGTGGCTACACCTTC. Translating gives CASSLGPGGTGSGYTF.

CDR3 coding DNA: TGTGCCAGTAGTTCTGGCGGCTACCCCTACAATGAGCAGTTCTTC. It is translated as CASSSGGYPYNEQFF. This chain connects TRBV19 to TRBJ2-1; unclear D gene. V lost 5 bases to trimming and J lost 2 bases, with 13 bases between them. This CDR3 spans 15 amino acids. Looked up from germline, CDR1 is LNHDA and CDR2 is SQIVND (reference sequence).

The table lists this clone with a few counts. The chain links TRBV19 to TRBJ2-5, with D possibly matching TRBD1 (5 bases). The V end was cut by 3 bases, the J end by 5 bases, with 13 bases between. Germline V gene sequence: CDR1 LNHDA, CDR2 SQIVND (reference sequence). The CDR3 runs to 14 residues. This CDR3 is CASSIPGMGETQYF. CDR3 sequence (DNA): TGTGCCAGTAGTATTCCAGGGATGGGGGAGACCCAGTACTTC.

The rearrangement uses TRBV4-3 and TRBJ1-2; D perhaps matches TRBD1 (6 bases). The CDR3 consists of 16 residues. From germline, CDR1 is LGHNA and CDR2 YSLEER. Trimming took off 0 bases at V and 2 bases at J, with 13 bases between the two ends. The CDR3 protein is CASSQDRRGPNYGYTF. For the CDR3, the DNA is TGCGCCAGCAGCCAAGATCGACGGGGGCCCAACTATGGCTACACCTTC.

This chain links TRBV28 with TRBJ1-6; D ambiguous. Germline V CDR1 and CDR2: MDHEN, SYDVKM. CDR3 size: 12 residues. Trimming pared 7 bases from V and 10 bases from J, leaving 11 bases between. The CDR3 here is CASTTTESPLHF. The CDR3 DNA reads as TGTGCCAGCACCACGACCGAATCACCCCTCCACTTT.

This chain uses TRBV18 with TRBJ1-4; 10 nucleotides line up with TRBD1. The CDR3 is 15 residues long. V shed 2 bases, J shed 5 bases, and the junction held 2 bases outside the gene matches. Germline assignment: CDR1 KGHSH and CDR2 LQKENI. The CDR3 coding sequence is TGTGCCAGCTCACCATCGGACAGGGGGAATGAAAAACTGTTTTTT. Translating gives CASSPSDRGNEKLFF. Together with reference TRBV18 and TRBJ1-4, the CDR3 gives the full variable domain: NAGVMQNPRHLVRRRGQEARLRCSPMKGHSHVYWYRQLPEEGLKFMVYLQKENIIDESGMPKERFSAEFPKEGPSILRIQQVVRGDSAAYFCASSPSDRGNEKLFFGSGTQLSVL.

The chain has TRBV7-3 and TRBJ2-7, with D possibly TRBD1 on 6 matching bases. Germline V lookup: CDR1 SGHTA, CDR2 FQGTGA. There are 13 residues in the CDR3. Trimming removed 5 bases at V and 6 bases at J, with 14 bases between. CDR3 sequence reads: CASSQMGAGEQYF. CDR3 in DNA: TGTGCCAGCAGCCAGATGGGGGCTGGCGAGCAGTACTTC. The whole variable domain, filled in from reference TRBV7-3 and TRBJ2-7, reads GAGVSQTPSNKVTEKGKYVELRCDPISGHTALYWYRQSLGQGPEFLIYFQGTGAADDSGLPNDRFFAVRPEGSVSTLKIQRTERGDSAVYLCASSQMGAGEQYFGPGTRLTVT.

The chain carries TRBV28 and TRBJ1-1; TRBD1 matches at 7 bases. The CDR3 length is 15 residues. CDR1 MDHEN and CDR2 SYDVKM come from the germline V gene. Germline trimming cut 0 bases from V and 0 bases from J; bases unmatched to any gene: 1. CDR3 sequence reads: CASSLWGQLNTEAFF. The CDR3 coding sequence is TGTGCCAGCAGTTTATGGGGACAGCTGAACACTGAAGCTTTCTTT.

The chain combines TRBV5-4 with TRBJ1-4; possible D gene TRBD1, 5 bases. V was trimmed by 0 bases and J by 3 bases, leaving 9 bases between them. Looked up from germline, CDR1 is SGHNT and CDR2 is YYREEE (reference sequence). The CDR3 spans 15 residues. CDR3 coding DNA: TGTGCCAGCAGCTTGGGGGGGGTTCCTAATGAAAAACTGTTTTTT. Translated, it gives CASSLGGVPNEKLFF.

The chain combines TRBV6-6 with TRBJ1-3, with TRBD1 matching over 7 bases. V lost 8 bases to trimming and J lost 0 bases; unmatched junction nucleotides: 7. The germline gives CDR1 MNHNY, CDR2 SVGAGI (reference sequence). The CDR3 spans 15 residues. The CDR3 DNA reads as TGTGCCAGCGGACAGGACAGTTCCTCTGGAAACACCATATATTTT. Its translation: CASGQDSSSGNTIYF.

This chain connects TRBV4-3 to TRBJ2-2, with 10 bases fitting TRBD2. The germline V gene has CDR1 LGHNA and CDR2 YSLEER. This CDR3 is 16 amino acids long. The ends lost 2 bases at V and 6 bases at J; junction bases unmatched: 6. CDR3 residues: CASSQQSGRGSGELFF. For the CDR3, the DNA is TGCGCCAGCAGCCAACAAAGCGGGAGGGGATCCGGGGAGCTGTTTTTT.

The chain has TRBV6-5 and TRBJ1-1; 8 bases align to TRBD1. The J segment lost 0 bases and the V segment lost 0 bases, leaving 3 bases of the junction unmatched. This CDR3 comprises 16 residues. Per germline, CDR1 MNHEY and CDR2 SVGAGI. The CDR3 spells CASSYSLTGVNTEAFF. The CDR3 coding sequence is TGTGCCAGCAGTTACTCTTTGACAGGGGTGAACACTGAAGCTTTCTTT.